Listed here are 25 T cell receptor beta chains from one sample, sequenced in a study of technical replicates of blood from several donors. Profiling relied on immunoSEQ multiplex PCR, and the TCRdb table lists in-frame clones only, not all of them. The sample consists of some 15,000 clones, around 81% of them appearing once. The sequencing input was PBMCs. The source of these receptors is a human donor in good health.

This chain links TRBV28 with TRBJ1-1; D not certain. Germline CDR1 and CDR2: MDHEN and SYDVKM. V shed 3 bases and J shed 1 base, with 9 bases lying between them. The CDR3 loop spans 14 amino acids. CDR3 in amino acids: CASSFMQANTEAFF. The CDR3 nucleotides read TGTGCCAGCAGTTTTATGCAGGCGAACACTGAAGCTTTCTTT.

The chain's CDR3 is CAARRTLTYNEQFF. The CDR3 region has the DNA TGTGCCGCGCGCCGGACACTTACTTACAATGAGCAGTTCTTC. This chain connects TRBV10-3 to TRBJ2-1, with a possible D match to TRBD1 (5 bases). The CDR3 is made up of 14 amino acids. Germline V gene data show CDR1 as ENHRY and CDR2 as SYGVKD. V was clipped by 11 bases and J by 4 bases, with 18 bases between them.

The CDR3 nucleotides read TGCGCCAGCAGCTTGTGGTCTAGCGGGAGGGAGGCAGATACGCAGTATTTT. It encodes CASSLWSSGREADTQYF. The J gene is TRBJ2-3, the V gene TRBV5-1, with 12 nucleotides matching TRBD2. The ends lost 1 base at V and 4 bases at J; junction bases unmatched: 7. The CDR3 sequence is 17 residues long. Germline loops: CDR1 SGHRS, CDR2 YFSETQ.

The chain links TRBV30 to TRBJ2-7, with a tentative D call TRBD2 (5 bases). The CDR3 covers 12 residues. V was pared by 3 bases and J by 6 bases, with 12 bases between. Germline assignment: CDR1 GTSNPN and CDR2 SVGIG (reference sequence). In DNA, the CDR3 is TGTGCCTGGAGCGGACTGACTGCCGAGCAGTACTTC. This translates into CAWSGLTAEQYF.

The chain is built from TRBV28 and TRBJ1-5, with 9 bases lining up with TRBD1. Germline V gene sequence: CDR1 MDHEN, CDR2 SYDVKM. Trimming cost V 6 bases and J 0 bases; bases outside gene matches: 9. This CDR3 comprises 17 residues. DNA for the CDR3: TGTGCCAGCAGCCTAATGGGGACAGGGTTTAGCAATCAGCCCCAGCATTTT. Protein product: CASSLMGTGFSNQPQHF.

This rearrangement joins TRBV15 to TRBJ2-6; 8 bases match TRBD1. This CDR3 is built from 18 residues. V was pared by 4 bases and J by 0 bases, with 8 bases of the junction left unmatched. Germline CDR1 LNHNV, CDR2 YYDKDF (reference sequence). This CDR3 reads CATSNDRGPNSGANVLTF. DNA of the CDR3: TGTGCCACCAGCAATGACAGGGGTCCCAACTCTGGGGCCAACGTCCTGACTTTC. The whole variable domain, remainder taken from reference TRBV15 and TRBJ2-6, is DAMVIQNPRYQVTQFGKPVTLSCSQTLNHNVMYWYQQKSSQAPKLLFHYYDKDFNNEADTPDNFQSRRPNTSFCFLDIRSPGLGDTAMYLCATSNDRGPNSGANVLTFGAGSRLTVL.

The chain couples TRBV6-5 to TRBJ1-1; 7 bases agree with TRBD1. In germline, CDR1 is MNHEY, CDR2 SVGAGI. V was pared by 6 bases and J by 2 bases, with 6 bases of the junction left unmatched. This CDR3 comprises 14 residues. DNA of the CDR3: TGTGCCAGCAGCCAACAGGGGTTTAACACTGAAGCTTTCTTT. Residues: CASSQQGFNTEAFF.

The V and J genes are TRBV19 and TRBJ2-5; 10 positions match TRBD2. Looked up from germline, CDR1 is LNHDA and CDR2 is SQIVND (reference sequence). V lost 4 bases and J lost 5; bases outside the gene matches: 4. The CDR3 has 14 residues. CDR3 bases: TGTGCCAGTAGTACCAGCGGGAGGGGGGAGACCCAGTACTTC. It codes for CASSTSGRGETQYF.

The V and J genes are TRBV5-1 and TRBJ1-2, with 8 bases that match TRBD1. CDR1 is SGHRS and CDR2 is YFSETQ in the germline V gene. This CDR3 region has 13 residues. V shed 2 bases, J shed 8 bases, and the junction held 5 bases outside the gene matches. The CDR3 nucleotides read TGCGCCAGCAGCTTCGGACAGGGTAGCGGCTACACCTTC. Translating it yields CASSFGQGSGYTF.

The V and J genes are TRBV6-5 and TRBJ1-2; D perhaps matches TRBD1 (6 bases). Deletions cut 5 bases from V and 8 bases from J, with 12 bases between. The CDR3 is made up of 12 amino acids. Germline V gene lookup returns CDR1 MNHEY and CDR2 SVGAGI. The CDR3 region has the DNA TGTGCCAGCAGTAACCAACAGGGAGGCTACACCTTC. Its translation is CASSNQQGGYTF.

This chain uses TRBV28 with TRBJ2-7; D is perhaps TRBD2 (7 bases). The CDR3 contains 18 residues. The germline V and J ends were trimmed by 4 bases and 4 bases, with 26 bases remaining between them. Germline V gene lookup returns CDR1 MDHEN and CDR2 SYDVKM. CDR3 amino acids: CASSSVPRGLAEQYEQYF. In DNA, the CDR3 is TGTGCCAGCAGTTCGGTCCCGCGGGGGCTAGCGGAACAGTACGAGCAGTACTTC.

The CDR3, as DNA: TGCGCCAGCAGCACTGGACAGGGCGGCACTGAAGCTTTCTTT. It specifies CASSTGQGGTEAFF. The chain links TRBV5-1 to TRBJ1-1; 8 nucleotides align to TRBD1. Per the germline V gene, CDR1 is SGHRS and CDR2 is YFSETQ. The CDR3 spans 14 residues. Unmatched junction bases numbered 6, after V lost 4 bases and J lost 4 bases.

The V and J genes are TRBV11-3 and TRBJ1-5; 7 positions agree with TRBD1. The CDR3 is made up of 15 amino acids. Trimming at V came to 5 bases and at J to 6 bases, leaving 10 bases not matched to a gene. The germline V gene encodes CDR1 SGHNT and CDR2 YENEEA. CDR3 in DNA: TGTGCCAGCAGCCACCGACAGGGAACGGCTCAGCCCCAGCATTTT. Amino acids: CASSHRQGTAQPQHF. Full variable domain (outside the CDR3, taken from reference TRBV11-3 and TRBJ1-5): EAGVVQSPRYKIIEKKQPVAFWCNPISGHNTLYWYLQNLGQGPELLIRYENEEAVDDSQLPKDRFSAERLKGVDSTLKIQPAELGDSAVYLCASSHRQGTAQPQHFGDGTRLSIL.

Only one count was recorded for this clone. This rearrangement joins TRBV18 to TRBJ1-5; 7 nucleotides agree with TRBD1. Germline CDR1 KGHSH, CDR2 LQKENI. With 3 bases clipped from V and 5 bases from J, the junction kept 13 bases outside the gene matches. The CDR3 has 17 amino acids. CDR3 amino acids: CASSPSHVQGSDQPQHF. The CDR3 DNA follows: TGTGCCAGCTCACCCTCCCACGTACAGGGGTCGGATCAGCCCCAGCATTTT.

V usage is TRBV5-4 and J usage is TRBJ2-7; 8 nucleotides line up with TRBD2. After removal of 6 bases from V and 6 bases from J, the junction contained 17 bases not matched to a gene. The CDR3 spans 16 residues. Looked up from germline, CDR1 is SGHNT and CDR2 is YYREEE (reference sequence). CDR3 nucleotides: TGTGCCAGCACCCCCAAAGTGGGGAGCGGGAGCGGCGAGCAGTACTTC. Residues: CASTPKVGSGSGEQYF.

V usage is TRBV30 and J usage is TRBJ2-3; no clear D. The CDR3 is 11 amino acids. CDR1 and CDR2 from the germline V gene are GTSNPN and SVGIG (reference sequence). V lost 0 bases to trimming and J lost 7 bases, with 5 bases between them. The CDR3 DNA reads TGTGCCTGGAGTGTCCAATATACGCAGTATTTT. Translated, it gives CAWSVQYTQYF.

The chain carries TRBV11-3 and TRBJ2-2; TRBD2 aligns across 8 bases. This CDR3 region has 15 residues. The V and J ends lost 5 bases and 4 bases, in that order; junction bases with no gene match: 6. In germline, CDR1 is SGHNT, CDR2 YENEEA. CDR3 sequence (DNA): TGTGCCAGCAGCCACAGCGGGAGTCTCACCGGGGAGCTGTTTTTT. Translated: CASSHSGSLTGELFF.

In DNA form, the CDR3 reads TGTGCCAGCAGCCAAGGACAATATGGCTACACCTTC. Its protein product is CASSQGQYGYTF. The chain joins TRBV14 to TRBJ1-2, with no clear D. V dropped 1 base and J dropped 5 bases, with 5 bases sitting between them. Germline CDR1 is SGHDN and CDR2 is FVKESK. The CDR3 consists of 12 residues.

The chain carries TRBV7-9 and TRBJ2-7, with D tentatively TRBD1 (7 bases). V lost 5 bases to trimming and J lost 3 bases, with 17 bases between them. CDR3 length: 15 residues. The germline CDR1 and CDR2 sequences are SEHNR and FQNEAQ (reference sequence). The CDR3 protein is CASSPQGGLLYEQYF. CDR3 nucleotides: TGTGCCAGCAGCCCTCAGGGGGGACTCCTCTACGAGCAGTACTTC. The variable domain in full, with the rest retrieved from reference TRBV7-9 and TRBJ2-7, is DTGVSQNPRHKITKRGQNVTFRCDPISEHNRLYWYRQTLGQGPEFLTYFQNEAQLEKSRLLSDRFSAERPKGSFSTLEIQRTEQGDSAMYLCASSPQGGLLYEQYFGPGTRLTVT.

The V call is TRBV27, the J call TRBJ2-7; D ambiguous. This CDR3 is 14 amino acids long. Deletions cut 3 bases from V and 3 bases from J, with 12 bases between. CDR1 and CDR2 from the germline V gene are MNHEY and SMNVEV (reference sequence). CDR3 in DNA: TGTGCCAGCAGTTTTAGCAGTGGATTCTACGAGCAGTACTTC. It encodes CASSFSSGFYEQYF.

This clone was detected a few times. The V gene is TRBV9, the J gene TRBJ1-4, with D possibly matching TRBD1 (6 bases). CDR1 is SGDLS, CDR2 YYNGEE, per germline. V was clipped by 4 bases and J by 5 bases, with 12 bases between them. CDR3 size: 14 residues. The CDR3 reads CASSPGQLNEKLFF. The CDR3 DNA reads TGTGCCAGCAGCCCAGGACAGCTCAATGAAAAACTGTTTTTT. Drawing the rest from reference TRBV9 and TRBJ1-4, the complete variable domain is DSGVTQTPKHLITATGQRVTLRCSPRSGDLSVYWYQQSLDQGLQFLIQYYNGEERAKGNILERFSAQQFPDLHSELNLSSLELGDSALYFCASSPGQLNEKLFFGSGTQLSVL.

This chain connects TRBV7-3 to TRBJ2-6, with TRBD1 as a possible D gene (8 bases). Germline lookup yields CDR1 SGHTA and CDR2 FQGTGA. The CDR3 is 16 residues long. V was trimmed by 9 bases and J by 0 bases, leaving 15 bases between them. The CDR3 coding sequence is TGTGCCAGTCATACAGGGGGGGGCTCTGGGGCCAACGTCCTGACTTTC. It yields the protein CASHTGGGSGANVLTF.

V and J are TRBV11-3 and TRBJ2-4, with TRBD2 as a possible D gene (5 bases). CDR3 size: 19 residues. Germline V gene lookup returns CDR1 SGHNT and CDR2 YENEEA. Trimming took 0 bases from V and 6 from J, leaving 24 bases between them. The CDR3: CASSLEKNFGGLTRNIQYF. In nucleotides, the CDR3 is TGTGCCAGCAGCTTAGAAAAAAACTTCGGTGGACTGACCCGAAACATTCAGTACTTC.

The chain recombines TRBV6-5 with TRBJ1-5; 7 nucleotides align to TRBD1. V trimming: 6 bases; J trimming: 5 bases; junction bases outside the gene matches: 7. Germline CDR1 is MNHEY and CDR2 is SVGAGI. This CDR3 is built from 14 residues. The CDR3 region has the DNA TGTGCCAGCAGCCCGACTACAGGGGATCAGCCCCAGCATTTT. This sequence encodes CASSPTTGDQPQHF.

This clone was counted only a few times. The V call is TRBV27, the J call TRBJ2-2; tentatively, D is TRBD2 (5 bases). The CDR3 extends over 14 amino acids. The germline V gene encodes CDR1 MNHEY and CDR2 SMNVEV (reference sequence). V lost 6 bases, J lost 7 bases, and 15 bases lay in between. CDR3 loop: CASSPLGEGGELFF. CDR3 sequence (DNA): TGTGCCAGCAGCCCTCTCGGGGAAGGCGGGGAGCTGTTTTTT.